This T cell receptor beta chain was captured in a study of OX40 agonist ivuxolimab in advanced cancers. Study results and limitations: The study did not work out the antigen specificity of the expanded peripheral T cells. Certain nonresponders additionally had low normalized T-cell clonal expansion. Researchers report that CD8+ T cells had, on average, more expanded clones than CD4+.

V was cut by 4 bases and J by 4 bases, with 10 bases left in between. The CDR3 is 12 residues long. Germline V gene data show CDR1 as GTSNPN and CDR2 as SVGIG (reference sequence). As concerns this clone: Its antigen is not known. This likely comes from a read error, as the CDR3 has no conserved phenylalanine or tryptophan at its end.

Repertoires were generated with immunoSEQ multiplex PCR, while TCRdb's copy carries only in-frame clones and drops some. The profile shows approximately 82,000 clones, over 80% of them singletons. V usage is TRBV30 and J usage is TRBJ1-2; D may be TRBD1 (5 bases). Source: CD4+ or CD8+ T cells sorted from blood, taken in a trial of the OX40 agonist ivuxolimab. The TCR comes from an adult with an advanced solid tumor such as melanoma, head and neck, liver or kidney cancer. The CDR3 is CAWTNGGYGYTL. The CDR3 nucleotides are TGTGCCTGGACTAACGGGGGCTATGGCTACACCCTC.